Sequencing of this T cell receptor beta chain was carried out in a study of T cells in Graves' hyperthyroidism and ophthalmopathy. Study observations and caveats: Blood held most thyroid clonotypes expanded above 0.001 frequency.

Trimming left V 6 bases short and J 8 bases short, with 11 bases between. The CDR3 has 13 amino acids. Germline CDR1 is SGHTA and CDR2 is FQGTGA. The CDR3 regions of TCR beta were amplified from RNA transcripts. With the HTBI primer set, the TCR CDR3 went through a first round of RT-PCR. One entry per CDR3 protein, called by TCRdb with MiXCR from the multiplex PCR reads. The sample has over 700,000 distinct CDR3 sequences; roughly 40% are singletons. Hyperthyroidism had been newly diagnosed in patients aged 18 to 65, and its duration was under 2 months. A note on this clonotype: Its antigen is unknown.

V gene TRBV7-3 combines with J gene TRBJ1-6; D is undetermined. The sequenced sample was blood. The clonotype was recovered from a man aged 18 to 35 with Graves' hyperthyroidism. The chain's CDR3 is CASSLIQYSPLHF. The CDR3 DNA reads TGTGCCAGCAGTCTCATACAGTATTCACCCCTCCACTTT.